The TCR beta chain under discussion was sequenced for a study of blood T cell repertoires in COVID-19. Overall study context: Donors in the United States, Italy and Spain gave samples during acute or convalescent COVID-19. Nucleic acid was either cDNA or gDNA, and it came from T cells, B-cell-depleted T cells, or PBMCs.

The germline V gene encodes CDR1 MDHEN and CDR2 SYDVKM. The V and J ends lost 8 bases and 2 bases respectively, with 13 bases between them. The CDR3 is made up of 14 amino acids. In the original analysis: Reference gene primer amplification in the assay estimated nucleated cell counts. Assay used: immunoSEQ multiplex PCR; TCRdb lists only in-frame clones, some missing. That table is the source of V, J and clone size, and D and trimming were worked out from the DNA. This table has tens of thousands of clones, about 87% appearing once. The chain recombines TRBV28 with TRBJ1-5; D gene ambiguous. The sequence derives from a man in his sixties with acute or convalescent COVID-19. Sequenced input: peripheral blood. The CDR3 DNA reads as TGTGCCAGCGGTTACGGTGTGGGCAATCAGCCCCAGCATTTT. This codes for CASGYGVGNQPQHF.